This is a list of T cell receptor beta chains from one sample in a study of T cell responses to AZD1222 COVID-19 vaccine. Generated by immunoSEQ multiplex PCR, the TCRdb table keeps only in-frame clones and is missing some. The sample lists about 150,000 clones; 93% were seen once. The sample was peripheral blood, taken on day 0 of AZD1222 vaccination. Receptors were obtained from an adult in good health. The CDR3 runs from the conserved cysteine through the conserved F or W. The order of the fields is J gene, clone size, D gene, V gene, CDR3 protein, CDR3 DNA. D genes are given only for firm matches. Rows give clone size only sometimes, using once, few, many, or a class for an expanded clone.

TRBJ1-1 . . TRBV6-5 CASSYSTVGNTEAFF TGTGCCAGCAGTTACTCCACCGTGGGGAACACTGAAGCTTTCTTT
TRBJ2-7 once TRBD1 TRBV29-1 CSVASWGDRGHEQYF TGCAGCGTTGCCTCCTGGGGGGACAGGGGTCACGAGCAGTACTTC
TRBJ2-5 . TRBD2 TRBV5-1 CASSLGAKRGQETQYF TGCGCCAGCAGCTTGGGGGCGAAGCGGGGCCAAGAGACCCAGTACTTC
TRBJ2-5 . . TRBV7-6 CASSLRLRLEETQYF TGTGCCAGCAGCCTCCGATTAAGACTAGAAGAGACCCAGTACTTC
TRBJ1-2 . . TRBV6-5 CASSPSGGAGYGYTF TGTGCCAGCAGTCCCTCGGGGGGCGCTGGGTATGGCTACACCTTC
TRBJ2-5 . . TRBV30 CAWSVTETQYF TGTGCCTGGAGTGTAACAGAGACCCAGTACTTC
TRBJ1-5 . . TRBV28 CASGTRQFFSNQPQHF TGTGCCAGCGGAACCCGACAGTTCTTCAGCAATCAGCCCCAGCATTTT
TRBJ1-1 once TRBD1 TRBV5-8 CASSLAGTGGFEAFF TGTGCCAGCAGCTTGGCCGGGACAGGGGGTTTTGAAGCTTTCTTT
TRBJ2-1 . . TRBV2 CAIRDRTVGYNEQFF TGTGCCATCCGGGATAGGACGGTCGGGTACAATGAGCAGTTCTTC
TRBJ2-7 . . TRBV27 CASTVGAYEQYF TGTGCCAGCACGGTTGGGGCCTACGAGCAGTACTTC
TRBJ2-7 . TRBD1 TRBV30 CAWSSGTGIYEQYF TGTGCCTGGAGTTCTGGGACAGGGATCTACGAGCAGTACTTC
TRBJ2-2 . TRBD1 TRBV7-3 CASSLTLGQGTGELFF TGTGCCAGCAGCTTAACGCTCGGACAGGGGACCGGGGAGCTGTTTTTT
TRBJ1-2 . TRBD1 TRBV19 CASSARGAGIRGYTF TGTGCCAGTAGTGCCAGGGGGGCTGGCATTCGGGGCTACACCTTC